The present entry profiles one TCR beta chain with its context. Its antigen is undetermined. J was trimmed by 2 bases and V by 4 bases; bases with no gene match: 5. The CDR3 is made up of 16 amino acids. The V gene's germline CDR1 is SGDLS and CDR2 YYNGEE. Method: immunoSEQ multiplex PCR; TCRdb's copy keeps in-frame clones and lacks some. The sample has some 97,000 clones, just under 90% seen once; the top ten hold about 15%. The data stem from a study of T cell responses to AZD1222 COVID-19 vaccine. Notes on the study in general: Nearly half of spike-specific TCRs reportedly target unmutated variant regions. Donors were chiefly white British, with a greater number of females, and clonal diversity was perhaps underestimated. Spike was spanned by vaccine-associated CD4 TCRs, with dominance at 160-218 and 743-854. None of the repertoires were sampled until the peak T cell response had passed.

The sequences come from peripheral blood, collected on day 0 of AZD1222 vaccination. This chain links TRBV9 with TRBJ2-3, with 12 positions matching TRBD2. The clonotype was recovered from an adult in good health. Here the CDR3 reads CASSSGTSGYTDTQYF. DNA for the CDR3: TGTGCCAGCAGCTCAGGGACTAGCGGGTACACAGATACGCAGTATTTT.